The text below deals with one TCR beta chain. As yet, its antigen is unknown. Sequenced by immunoSEQ multiplex PCR; TCRdb stores in-frame clones only, minus some. The data contain fewer than 40,000 clones, roughly nine tenths of them singletons. This sample is part of a study of T cells in localized non-small cell lung cancer. Study outcomes and limitations: Uninvolved adjacent lung had more T cell clonality than any other tissue, topping tumor. Appearance in adjacent lung was seen for a median approximately 58 of the top 100 tumor clones. A single tumor region was sequenced, leaving heterogeneity possible.

CDR3 length: 14 amino acids. Germline CDR1 is SGHVS and CDR2 is FNYEAQ. V shed 5 bases and J 8 bases; nucleotides not matched to a gene: 8. This clonotype originated in a female donor of 60 years or more with stage I lung adenocarcinoma. The chain is built from TRBV7-6 and TRBJ1-2; 10 nucleotides agree with TRBD1. This specimen consisted of peripheral blood, obtained before any cancer treatment. The CDR3 region has the DNA TGTGCCAGCAGCCCGCAGACAGGGGGCAGGGGCTACACCTTC. It specifies CASSPQTGGRGYTF.